These 2 T cell receptor beta chains came from one sample sequenced in a study of T cell repertoires in cytomegalovirus infection. Their recognized antigens are unknown. From the reads, TCRdb called clonotypes with MiXCR, one entry per CDR3 protein. The sample carries about a million distinct CDR3 sequences, approximately 33% recorded once. The sample consisted of cultured CD8+ T cells from PBMCs, taken from culture after CMV antigen stimulation. The receptor source for this set is a human donor in good health (CMV status not recorded). Some clones in this sample may be carry-over from other donors' samples.

The sample holds a few counts of this clonotype. The V gene is TRBV10-3, the J gene TRBJ2-1, with TRBD2 identical over 10 bases. This CDR3 spans 15 amino acids. Germline lookup yields CDR1 ENHRY and CDR2 SYGVKD. Unmatched junction bases numbered 3, after V lost 0 bases and J lost 7 bases. In DNA, the CDR3 is TGTGCCATCAGTGAGTCGGCTAGCGGGGGAAATGAGCAGTTCTTC. Encoded protein: CAISESASGGNEQFF.

V and J are TRBV28 and TRBJ1-1; D not resolved. This CDR3 region has 14 residues. Trimming shortened V by 2 bases and J by 0 bases, and 7 bases separated the two germline ends. CDR1 and CDR2 (germline): MDHEN, SYDVKM. The CDR3, as DNA: TGTGCCAGCAGTTTAGATAACTTGAACACTGAAGCTTTCTTT. Translated, it gives CASSLDNLNTEAFF.